This TCR beta chain was profiled in a study of TIL therapy for anti-PD-1-resistant metastatic lung cancer. Study details: Median patient age was nearly 55, ranging about 38-75 years.

Regarding this clone: The antigen is not known.

This was the immunoSEQ v3 assay. The data were produced by immunoSEQ multiplex PCR, yet TCRdb's version contains in-frame clones alone and is incomplete. The data hold 54,000 or so clones, with around 86% observed a single time. J was trimmed by 8 bases and V by 4 bases; bases with no gene match: 13. Germline V lookup: CDR1 SGHAT, CDR2 FQNNGV. This CDR3 spans 17 amino acids. Specified time point: pre-treatment sample, taken before nivolumab and TIL therapy. Study-wide findings and caveats: Patients were highly selected, enriched for treatment-naive, never-smoker and oncogene-addicted cases.

This TCR was recovered from a person aged 25 to 80 with non-small cell lung cancer. The input for sequencing was blood, taken at baseline. The chain is built from TRBV11-2 and TRBJ2-4, with 11 positions matching TRBD1. This CDR3 reads CASSSLGQGDLRDIQYF. DNA for the CDR3: TGTGCCAGCAGCTCTCTGGGACAGGGGGACCTAAGGGACATTCAGTACTTC.